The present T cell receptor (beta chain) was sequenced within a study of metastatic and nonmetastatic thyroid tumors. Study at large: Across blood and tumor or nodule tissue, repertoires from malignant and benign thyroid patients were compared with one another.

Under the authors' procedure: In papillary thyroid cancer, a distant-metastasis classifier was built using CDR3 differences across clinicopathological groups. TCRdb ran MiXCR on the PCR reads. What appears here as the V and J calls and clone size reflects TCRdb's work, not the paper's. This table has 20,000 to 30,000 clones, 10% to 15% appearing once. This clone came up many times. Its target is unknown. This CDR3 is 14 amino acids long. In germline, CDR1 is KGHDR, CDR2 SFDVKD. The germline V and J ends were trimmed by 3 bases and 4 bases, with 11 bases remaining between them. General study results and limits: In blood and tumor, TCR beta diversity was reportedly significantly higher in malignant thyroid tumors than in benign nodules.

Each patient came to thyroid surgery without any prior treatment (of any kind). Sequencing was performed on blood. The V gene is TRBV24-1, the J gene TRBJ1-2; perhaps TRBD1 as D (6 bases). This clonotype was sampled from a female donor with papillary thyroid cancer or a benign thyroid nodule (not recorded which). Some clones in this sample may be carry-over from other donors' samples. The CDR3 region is CATSDGSGVYGYTF. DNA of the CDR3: TGTGCCACCAGTGATGGCTCAGGGGTCTATGGCTACACCTTC.